This T cell receptor (beta chain) was sequenced in a study of cytomegalovirus exposure and HLA in healthy donors (dated by TCRdb to about 2017). About the investigation overall: In an earlier analysis of roughly 500 of the donors, under 300 Gb of sequence data and approximately 100 million unique TCR beta sequences from some 170 million T cells were reported. Among the roughly 400 genotyped donors, 81% belonged to the genetic ancestry cluster associated with self-reported Caucasian donors. Every repertoire in the discovery cohort had been generated on one and the same sequencing platform. To decide whether each TCR beta V gene segment behaved as functional or pseudogenic, an earlier analysis of approximately 600 of the donors relied on high-throughput TCR beta sequencing. The study used immunosequencing to profile the T cell repertoires of 666 subjects and linked those repertoires to cytomegalovirus serostatus. The study was designed to test whether signatures of past pathogen exposure could be identified by cataloging public T cell receptors. The number of typed donors differed by locus: roughly 629-640 for A, B, C, DRB1 and DQB1; approximately 540 for DQA1; some 590 for DPA1; and about 450 for DPB1. On average, roughly 240,000 unique TCR beta nucleotide sequences were sequenced per donor among fewer than 500 genotyped donors of the cohort, with roughly 18% of those sequences being non-productive. Genome-wide SNP genotypes for about 65% of the 666 donors were used in a later genetic analysis, which treated that subset as a discovery cohort. Approximately 300 gigabases of sequencing data and about 92 million unique TCR sequences made up an early release that covered under 750 HLA-typed donors. Rather than using new phenotypic data, the later analysis identified candidate immune exposures from TCR beta sequences and from how often those sequences occurred across donors. A later analysis re-analyzed previously published TCR beta repertoires from 600 to 850 donors and added high-resolution HLA genotyping to study TCR occurrence patterns. A separate validation cohort of about 110 different subjects was used in addition to the 666-subject first cohort. Donor age, sex, ethnicity and CMV serostatus were compiled alongside the repertoire data. A handful of DR-DQ haplotypes were handled as single units for association and clustering because linkage in the cohort was strong. To predict cytomegalovirus infection status, the study brought together high-throughput TCR immunosequencing, statistical association of individual TCRs with disease status, and machine learning. Both class I and class II loci were covered by HLA typing, at four-digit resolution.

The cohort consisted of approximately 670 healthy bone marrow donors. All cohort members were sampled while nominally healthy, although unrecorded immune exposures were likely present. The donor tested CMV seronegative and was one of the 352 seronegative cohort members. Each donor provided a peripheral blood sample, and peripheral blood mononuclear cells were used for TCR beta sequencing. The Qiagen DNeasy Blood Extraction Kit was used to extract genomic DNA from the blood cell samples. Receptor amplification or capture employed the immunoSEQ multiplex PCR assay. The multiplex PCR relied on a mix of 60 forward primers for TCR Vbeta segments and 13 reverse primers for TCR Jbeta segments. A multiplex PCR assay on genomic DNA amplified the CDR3 region of rearranged TCR beta genes. On the Illumina HiSeq System, the amplified TCR beta libraries were sequenced as 87-base-pair reads. Concerning the study's data processing: In a later analysis, some 80 million unique TCR beta chains were counted across the approximately 640 repertoires, and approximately 9.9 million of these chains were shared by at least two donors. A nearest-neighbor algorithm error-corrected the raw reads and collapsed the reads into unique sequences, merging closely related sequences to remove PCR and sequencing errors. To assign V, D and J gene segments, CDR3 sequences were aligned to IMGT reference sequences. For a sequence to be retained, at least a six-nucleotide match to both a V gene segment and a J gene segment was required. Rearrangements were classified as productive when the CDR3 lacked stop codons and remained in frame with V and J, and all other rearrangements were classified as non-productive. Following IMGT convention, CDR3 was defined as the stretch from the second conserved V-encoded cysteine up to the conserved J-encoded phenylalanine. Sequences without an unambiguous match to a single V gene segment were excluded from the earlier analysis of about 640 of the donors. In an earlier analysis of about 590 of the donors, a V segment was called functional when productive rearrangements were above 56.7%, and segregating when the standard deviation between donors exceeded 5%. A statistical classification framework was built to diagnose cytomegalovirus status from the catalog of TCR beta chain sequences. In a later analysis, V and J genes were assigned by comparing TCR nucleotide sequences against IMGT/GENE-DB human TR gene sequences. In a later analysis, CDR3 sequences and most-parsimonious VDJ recombination scenarios were assigned using the TCRdist pipeline. In a later analysis, every TCR beta chain was defined by the combination of its CDR3 amino acid sequence and its V-gene family, and reads without a unique V-gene family were dropped. As a way to deal with suspected cross-contamination and a sequencing artifact, a later analysis dropped approximately 570 nucleotide sequences that were highly shared and had low generation probability. For each public chain, a later analysis derived a clonal expansion index from normalized ranks of inferred template counts within each repertoire. Generation probabilities in a later analysis came from a VDJ recombination model fitted to out-of-frame rearrangements, and those results were checked against IGoR. In a later analysis, hypergeometric tests were used to score TCR-TCR, TCR-HLA and TCR-CMV co-occurrence, with a repertoire-size bias correction applied to TCR pairs. In a later analysis, false discovery rates were estimated by permuting HLA or CMV assignments 20 times. In a later analysis, co-occurring TCRs were grouped using DBSCAN, with TCRdist sequence similarity added in when clustering inside HLA-allele-positive subsets. For co-occurrence clustering, repertoires with fewer than 30,000 or more than 120,000 public chains were excluded, along with roughly 5 repertoires with anomalous nucleotide sharing. Sourced from immuneACCESS, this table was stored by TCRdb with only in-frame sequences that have V and J called. A share of the clones is absent; for the studies checked, an unresolved V gene accounts for under half, and the remainder has no known explanation. The DNA gave D and trimming, while V, J and clone size come from that table. This sample gives 120,000 or so clones in total; around 81% of them show up just once. Together, the top ten hold less than 2.5% of the sample.

As concerns this clone: Its antigen specificity is not known. No base qualities exist here, and no much larger clone lies one base off it.

According to the germline V gene, CDR1 reads SGHVS and CDR2 reads FQNEAQ. The germline ends are 17 bases apart after V is trimmed by 2 bases and J by 3 bases. The CDR3, from cysteine to phenylalanine, totals 17 residues. Only CDR3 DNA is held: 51 bases, read in frame from base 1. What the research found in general, with its limitations: A group of highly shared sequence variants was considered likely to be a technical artifact of the sequencing pipeline. Immune exposure information for the cohort was limited to CMV serostatus. Because counts were too low, roughly 17 rarely observed V segments, including chromosome 9 orphons, were left out of the earlier analysis of some 600 of the donors. Because the 87-base-pair reads could not distinguish some IMGT-functional V segments, including TRBV6-2 and TRBV6-3, those segments were excluded. Cytomegalovirus status was reported to be diagnosed by the classifier with high specificity and sensitivity in both the original and validation cohorts. In a later analysis, TCR association rates were found to vary across HLA loci, with the most associated TCRs seen for DRB1 alleles and the fewest for HLA-C alleles. Because some donors lacked HLA typing at each locus, the association tests relied only on the typed subset. Only TCR beta chains were sequenced in this cohort, and the absence of alpha or paired-chain data limited detectable features. In a later analysis, most CMV-associated TCR beta chains were found to appear HLA-restricted, with HLA associations seemingly driven largely by CMV exposure. Roughly uniform sequencing depth across donors was assumed in presence/absence analyses, although this assumption may not hold. The study gave a list of around 170 TCR beta chains associated with cytomegalovirus. Specific HLA alleles were associated with over 15,000 TCR beta sequences at a false discovery rate of 0.05 in a later analysis. An association between a missense DCLRE1C variant and V-gene and J-gene trimming of TCR beta chains was found in a later genetic analysis and replicated in an independent cohort. In a later analysis, HLA-associated TCR beta chains were found to be more clonally expanded and to have lower generation probabilities than equally common non-associated chains. In vitro tests confirmed that a few of the cytomegalovirus-associated TCR beta chains recognize cytomegalovirus antigens. In an earlier analysis of fewer than 750 of the donors, most TCR beta V segments were observed in productive rearrangements about 90% or about 30% of the time, broadly matching IMGT annotations. While some public TCRs were present in many individuals, most TCR sequences turned up only very rarely across donors. The authors suggested that the approach could potentially be generalized to other disease states and immunological phenotypes. When HLA alleles, especially DR and DQ, strongly co-occurred, TCR associations were difficult to assign to individual alleles. A later genetic analysis reported fewer N-insertions in productive TCRs among donors in an Asian-associated ancestry cluster than the approximately 670-donor mean. A further reported finding was that TCR beta sequences accurately predicted the HLA-A and HLA-B alleles for most subjects in the first cohort. Correlated functional status among segregating V segments might reflect linkage disequilibrium, but an unknown experimental factor could not be ruled out. According to a later analysis, parvovirus B19, influenza, CMV and Epstein-Barr virus appeared linked to several top co-occurrence clusters.

The sequence links TRBV7-8 to TRBJ1-5; tentative D gene TRBD1, with 5 bases matching. The sequenced sample consisted of PBMCs. The TCR comes from a woman in her thirties or forties in good health and CMV-seronegative. The CDR3 region reads CASSLKVGRVNNQPQHF. Here is the DNA: TGTGCCAGCAGCTTAAAAGTTGGCAGGGTCAACAATCAGCCCCAGCATTTT.